This T cell receptor beta chain came from a study of human T cells and chemical hapten exposure (dated by TCRdb to the early 2020s). Study-level background: For sensitization, 2% DPC in acetone was applied to a roughly 2 cm by roughly 2 cm area of upper inner arm skin. Libraries were combined into a pool for sequencing, and differences in TCR yield between samples came mainly from small differences in library volumes within the pool. Throughout the study period of roughly 24 weeks, patients also received therapeutic DPC doses to the scalp every week. Patch testing was done on the upper back using Finn chambers containing 0.01% DPC, and results were scored after 6 days according to International Contact Dermatitis Research Group standards. Each blood RNA sample was used to sequence both TCR alpha and TCR beta chains. The patient cohort, mostly female, included alopecia areata with under or over 50% scalp involvement, alopecia totalis and alopecia universalis. For TCR sequencing, blood came from some 31 alopecia patients at anywhere from one to four time points (pre-sensitization, 2, 6 and 24 weeks). Patient blood was sampled pre-sensitization (week 0) and at 2, 6 and about 24 weeks after DPC sensitization. This study followed changes in the peripheral blood TCR repertoire in vivo during primary and secondary sensitization of alopecia patients to the hapten diphenylcyclopropenone (DPC). Overall study results and their limits: Repeated subsampling changed both the strength of the expansion versus patch-test correlation and the threshold at which the correlation became significant. Patch test score correlated positively with the number of PT1 expanded TCRs, reaching significance at thresholds 8, 16 and 32 but not at 4. Because every patient had alopecia, a presumed autoimmune disease, the patients' immune response might differ from that of healthy individuals. Expanded TCRs formed significantly more large CDR3 similarity clusters than pre-sensitization or healthy control sets, consistent with antigen-driven responses. No change with DPC sensitization was found in the number of TCRs above 1 in 1000 frequency, and no evidence of global repertoire structure alterations was found.

Library construction relied on RACE. TCRdb lists the instrument as NextSeq 500. Library preparation attached unique molecular identifiers to individual cDNA molecules for quantitative, reproducible TCR counting. The paper's data handling went like this. Samples had a median of roughly 87,000 TCRs, with a range from about 20,000 to 690,600. The Decombinator software suite was used to annotate the V, J and CDR3 of the TCR reads. Every sample was subsampled to the same number of TCRs (28,000) for the PS versus PT1 abundance plots. TCRs were defined as expanded if absent before sensitization and observed at least eight times at the 2-week time point. The public reads were run again by TCRdb, first through fastp at Q25 and then through MiXCR, and only productive beta chains were kept. One record per CDR3 amino acid sequence lists the most common genes and DNA. These V and J calls originate from TCRdb's pipeline instead of the authors' own analysis. The sample data list tens of thousands of distinct CDR3 sequences, and 12% of these were observed just once. The ten largest clonotypes hold approximately 1.9% of the sample.

Per the publication, the time point label means: pre-sensitization, week 0. The label giving this sample's treatment or condition can be read as: therapeutic diphenylcyclopropenone sensitization with weekly scalp DPC. Unfractionated whole blood was collected in Tempus Blood RNA tubes, and total RNA was extracted from that blood. At each patch-test visit, blood was drawn before the patch test was applied. Eligible patients were aged 18 to 70, diagnosed with alopecia, deemed suitable for DPC therapy, and excluded if pregnant. CDR1 and CDR2, per the germline V gene, are SGHRS and YFSETQ. V is pruned by 0 bases and J by 6 bases, leaving 6 bases of the junction without a gene match. Including cysteine and phenylalanine, the CDR3 has 16 amino acids. The entry retains the CDR3 DNA only, 48 bases that are in frame from base 1. To note about this clonotype: Its specific antigen is unknown. Within one base of it there is no much larger clone, and no base qualities were kept.

The receptor comes from a middle-aged woman with alopecia areata. Some clones in this sample may be carry-over from other donors' samples. This chain is built from TRBV5-1 and TRBJ2-1; 10 nucleotides in the junction match TRBD2. Source: whole blood, taken in connection with sensitization to the hapten diphenylcyclopropenone (DPC). The CDR3 region has the sequence CASSLGASGRPNEQFF. The DNA is as follows: TGCGCCAGCAGCTTGGGGGCTAGCGGGAGACCCAATGAGCAGTTCTTC.